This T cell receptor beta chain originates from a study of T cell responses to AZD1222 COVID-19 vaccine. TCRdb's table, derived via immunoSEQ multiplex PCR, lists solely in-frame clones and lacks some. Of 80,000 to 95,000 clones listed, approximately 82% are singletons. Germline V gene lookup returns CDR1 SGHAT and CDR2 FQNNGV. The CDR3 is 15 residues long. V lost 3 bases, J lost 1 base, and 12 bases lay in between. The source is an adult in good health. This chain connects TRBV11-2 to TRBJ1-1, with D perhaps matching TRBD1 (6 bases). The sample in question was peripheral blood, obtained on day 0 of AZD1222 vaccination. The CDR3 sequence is CASSLMGGPNTEAFF. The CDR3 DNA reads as TGTGCCAGCAGCTTGATGGGGGGCCCGAACACTGAAGCTTTCTTT.